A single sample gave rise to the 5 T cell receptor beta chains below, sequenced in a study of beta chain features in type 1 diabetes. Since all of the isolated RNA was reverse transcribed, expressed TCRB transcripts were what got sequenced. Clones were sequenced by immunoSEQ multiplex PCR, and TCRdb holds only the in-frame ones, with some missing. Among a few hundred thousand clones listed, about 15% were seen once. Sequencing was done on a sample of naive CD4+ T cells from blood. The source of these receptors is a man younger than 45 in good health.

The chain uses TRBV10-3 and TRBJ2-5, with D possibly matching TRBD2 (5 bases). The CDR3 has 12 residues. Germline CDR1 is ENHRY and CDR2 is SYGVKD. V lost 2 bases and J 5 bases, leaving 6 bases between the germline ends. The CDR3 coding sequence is TGTGCCATCAGTGAGACGGGGGAGACCCAGTACTTC. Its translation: CAISETGETQYF.

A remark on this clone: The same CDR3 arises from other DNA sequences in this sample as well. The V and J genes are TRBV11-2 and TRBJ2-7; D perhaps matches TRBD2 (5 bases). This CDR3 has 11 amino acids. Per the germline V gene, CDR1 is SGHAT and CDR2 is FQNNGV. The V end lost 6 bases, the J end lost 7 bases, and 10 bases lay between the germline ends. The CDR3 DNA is TGTGCCAGCAGGCGGACTTATGAGCAGTACTTC. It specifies CASRRTYEQYF.

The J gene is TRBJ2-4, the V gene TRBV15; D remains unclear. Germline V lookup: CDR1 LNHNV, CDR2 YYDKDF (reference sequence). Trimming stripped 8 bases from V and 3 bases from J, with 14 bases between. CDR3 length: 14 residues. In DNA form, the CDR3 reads TGTGCCACCGCGGATGGTAAAGGCAAAAACATTCAGTACTTC. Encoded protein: CATADGKGKNIQYF.

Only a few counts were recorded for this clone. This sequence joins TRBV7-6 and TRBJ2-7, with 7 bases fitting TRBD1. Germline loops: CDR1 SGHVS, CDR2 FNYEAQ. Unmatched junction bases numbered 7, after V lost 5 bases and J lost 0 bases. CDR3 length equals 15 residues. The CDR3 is CASSLTGQSSYEQYF. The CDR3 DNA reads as TGTGCCAGCAGCCTAACGGGACAGAGCTCCTACGAGCAGTACTTC.

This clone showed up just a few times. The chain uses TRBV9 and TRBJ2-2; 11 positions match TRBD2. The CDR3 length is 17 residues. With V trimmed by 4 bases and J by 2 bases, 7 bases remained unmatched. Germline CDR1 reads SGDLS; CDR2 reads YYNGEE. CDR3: CASSLLTSGANTGELFF. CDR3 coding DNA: TGTGCCAGCAGCTTGCTGACTAGCGGGGCAAACACCGGGGAGCTGTTTTTT.